The 6 T cell receptor beta chains below all came from one sample that was sequenced in a study of cytomegalovirus exposure and HLA in healthy donors. PCR was performed using 60 Vbeta and 13 Jbeta primers. Using immunoSEQ multiplex PCR, the repertoire was profiled, and TCRdb retains in-frame clones only, with some absent. The sample records 85,000 to 95,000 clones, about 80% being singletons. The sequenced sample was PBMCs. The receptor set was obtained from a man younger than 40 in good health and CMV-seropositive.

This clone has a handful of counts. Written as DNA, the CDR3 is TGTGCCAGCAGCCAAGATAACGGGGCGGGAGCTCGTGAGCAGTACTTC. This encodes CASSQDNGAGAREQYF. The rearrangement links TRBV4-2 to TRBJ2-7, with 7 bases matching TRBD2. CDR3 length equals 16 residues. Germline V gives CDR1 LGHNA, CDR2 YNFKEQ. The trim removed 0 bases at V and 7 bases at J, leaving 12 bases unmatched.

The chain employs TRBV15 and TRBJ2-5; D unresolved. Deletions cut 0 bases from V and 5 bases from J, with 13 bases between. CDR3 length: 15 residues. Germline values: CDR1 LNHNV, CDR2 YYDKDF (reference sequence). CDR3 protein: CATSREGHVRETQYF. The CDR3 coding sequence is TGTGCCACCAGCAGAGAAGGTCATGTCAGGGAGACCCAGTACTTC.

The chain has TRBV2 and TRBJ2-5; 8 nucleotides align to TRBD1. CDR3 length: 12 residues. Per germline, CDR1 SNHLY and CDR2 FYNNEI. V trimming: 6 bases; J trimming: 3 bases; junction bases outside the gene matches: 0. The CDR3 spells CASRGQEETQYF. CDR3 coding DNA: TGTGCCAGCAGGGGACAGGAAGAGACCCAGTACTTC. The variable domain in full, with the rest retrieved from reference TRBV2 and TRBJ2-5, is EPEVTQTPSHQVTQMGQEVILRCVPISNHLYFYWYRQILGQKVEFLVSFYNNEISEKSEIFDDQFSVERPDGSNFTLKIRSTKLEDSAMYFCASRGQEETQYFGPGTRLLVL.

The chain recombines TRBV6-1 with TRBJ2-2; D is unclear. From germline, CDR1 is MNHNS and CDR2 SASEGT. Trimming stripped 10 bases from V and 0 bases from J, with 12 bases between. The CDR3 spans 14 residues. CDR3 loop: CATRELSNTGELFF. The DNA of the CDR3 is TGTGCCACCCGAGAGTTATCGAACACCGGGGAGCTGTTTTTT.

This rearrangement joins TRBV12-5 to TRBJ2-1; a possible D gene is TRBD1 (6 bases). The germline CDR1 and CDR2 sequences are LGHNT and FRNRAP. V gave up 5 bases and J gave up 6 bases, with 14 bases separating them. The CDR3 is 14 residues long. CDR3 bases: TGTGCTAGTGGTCCGGGGAGAGGGGGCAATGAGCAGTTCTTC. Translating gives CASGPGRGGNEQFF.

DNA for the CDR3: TGCGCCAGCAGCCAAGGCTGGACAGGGGGCACTGAAGCTTTCTTT. Translating it yields CASSQGWTGGTEAFF. The chain combines TRBV4-1 with TRBJ1-1; 10 nucleotides align to TRBD1. CDR1 MGHRA and CDR2 YSYEKL come from the germline V gene. The ends lost 1 base at V and 4 bases at J; junction bases unmatched: 3. CDR3 length: 15 amino acids.